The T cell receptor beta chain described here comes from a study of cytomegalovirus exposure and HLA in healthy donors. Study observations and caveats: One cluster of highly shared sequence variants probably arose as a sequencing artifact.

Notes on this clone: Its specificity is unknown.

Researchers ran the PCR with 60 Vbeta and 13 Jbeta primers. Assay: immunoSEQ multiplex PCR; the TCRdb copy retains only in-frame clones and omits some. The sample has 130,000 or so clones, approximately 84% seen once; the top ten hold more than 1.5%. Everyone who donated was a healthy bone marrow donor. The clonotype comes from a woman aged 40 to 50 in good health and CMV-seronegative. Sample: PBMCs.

The CDR3 region has the DNA TGTGCCAGCAGCGTAGATAGCGGGAGGGCCTTGGGTGAGCAGTTCTTC. Amino acids: CASSVDSGRALGEQFF. The V gene is TRBV9, the J gene TRBJ2-1, with 11 bases matching TRBD2. Germline CDR1 SGDLS, CDR2 YYNGEE. The V gene end was trimmed by 0 bases and the J gene end by 9 bases; junction bases not matched to a gene: 8. The CDR3 is 16 residues long.